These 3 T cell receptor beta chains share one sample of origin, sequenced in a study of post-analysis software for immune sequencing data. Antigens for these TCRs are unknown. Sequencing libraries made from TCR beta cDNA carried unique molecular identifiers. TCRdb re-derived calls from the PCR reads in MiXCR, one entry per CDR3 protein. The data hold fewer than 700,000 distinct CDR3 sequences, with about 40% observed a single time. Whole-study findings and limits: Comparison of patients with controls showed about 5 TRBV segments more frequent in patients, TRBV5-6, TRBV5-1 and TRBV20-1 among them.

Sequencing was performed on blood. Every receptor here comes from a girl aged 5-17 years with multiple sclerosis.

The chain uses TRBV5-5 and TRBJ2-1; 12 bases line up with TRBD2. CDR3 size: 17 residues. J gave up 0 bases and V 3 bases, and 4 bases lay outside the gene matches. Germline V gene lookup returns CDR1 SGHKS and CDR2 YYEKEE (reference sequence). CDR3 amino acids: CASSSSGRGYSYNEQFF. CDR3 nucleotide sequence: TGTGCCAGCAGCTCTAGCGGGAGGGGGTACTCCTACAATGAGCAGTTCTTC.

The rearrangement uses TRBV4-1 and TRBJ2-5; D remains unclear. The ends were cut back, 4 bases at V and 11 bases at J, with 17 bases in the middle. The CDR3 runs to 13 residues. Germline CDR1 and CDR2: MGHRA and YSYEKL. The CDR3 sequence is CASSLKTSDEQYF. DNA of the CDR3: TGCGCCAGCAGCCTCAAGACCTCGGATGAGCAGTACTTC.

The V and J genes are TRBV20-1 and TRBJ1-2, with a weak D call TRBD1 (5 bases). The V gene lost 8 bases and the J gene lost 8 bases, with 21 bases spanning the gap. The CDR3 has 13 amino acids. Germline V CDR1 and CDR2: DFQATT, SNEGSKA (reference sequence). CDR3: CSLRGGTRDGYTF. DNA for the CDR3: TGCAGTTTACGCGGGGGTACGAGGGACGGCTACACCTTC.